Detailed here is one T cell receptor (beta chain). The data were obtained in a study of blood T cell repertoires in COVID-19. In the original analysis: Reference gene primer amplification yielded estimated nucleated cell counts. Produced via immunoSEQ multiplex PCR; TCRdb's table is partial and in-frame only. V, J and clone size derive from that table, while D and trimming were established from the DNA sequence. Among 340,000 or so clones listed, around 87% were seen once. V dropped 10 bases and J dropped 7; count of bases not matched to a gene: 13. The CDR3 totals 15 residues. CDR1 and CDR2 (germline): KGHDR, SFDVKD.

The TCR was taken from a middle-aged man with active or convalescent COVID-19. Source material: peripheral blood. This sequence joins TRBV24-1 and TRBJ2-1; 9 positions match TRBD2. CDR3 coding DNA: TGTGCCACGCAAGATCCAGCGGGGGGCAGGAATGAGCAGTTCTTC. The encoded protein is CATQDPAGGRNEQFF.